These 4 T cell receptor beta chains were sequenced from one sample in a study of beta chain features in type 1 diabetes. Study outcomes and limitations: In every one of the four CD4+ subsets, TCRB CDR3s were moderately but significantly shorter in Type 1 diabetes patients.

Since all of the isolated RNA was reverse transcribed, expressed TCRB transcripts were what got sequenced. Profiled with immunoSEQ multiplex PCR; TCRdb holds only in-frame clones, not every one. The sample includes 150,000 to 200,000 clones, 8% to 8.5% of them seen just once. Their cognate antigens are unknown. The source material was central memory CD4+ T cells from blood. All receptors come from a woman younger than 35 with type 1 diabetes.

This clone was counted only a few times. The V gene is TRBV19, the J gene TRBJ2-6, with 7 bases matching TRBD1. V dropped 7 bases and J dropped 0; count of bases not matched to a gene: 6. Per germline, CDR1 LNHDA and CDR2 SQIVND (reference sequence). The CDR3 is made up of 16 amino acids. The CDR3, as DNA: TGTGCCAGTACTGGACAGGCCCGCTCTGGGGCCAACGTCCTGACTTTC. It translates to CASTGQARSGANVLTF.

The J gene is TRBJ1-1, the V gene TRBV5-1, with D hard to call. The CDR3 length is 14 residues. The V end lost 0 bases, the J end lost 1 base, and 7 bases lay between the germline ends. The germline V gene encodes CDR1 SGHRS and CDR2 YFSETQ. The CDR3 spells CASSLEGGNTEAFF. The CDR3 DNA follows: TGCGCCAGCAGCTTGGAAGGCGGGAACACTGAAGCTTTCTTT.

This clone was recorded a few times. This chain links TRBV30 with TRBJ2-5; 7 bases match TRBD1. The length of the CDR3 is 15 residues. Germline V gene lookup returns CDR1 GTSNPN and CDR2 SVGIG (reference sequence). V was pared by 3 bases and J by 7 bases, with 14 bases of the junction left unmatched. The CDR3 DNA reads TGTGCCTGGAGGGGCCAGGGACAGCCGGTCGTGACCCAGTACTTC. Residues: CAWRGQGQPVVTQYF.

The V call is TRBV29-1, the J call TRBJ2-1; 8 positions agree with TRBD2. Germline CDR1 is SQVTM and CDR2 is ANQGSEA. Germline trimming cut 4 bases from V and 5 bases from J; bases unmatched to any gene: 13. This CDR3 comprises 16 residues. CDR3 amino acids: CSVALRRLAMNNEQFF. The CDR3 DNA reads TGCAGCGTTGCATTAAGACGACTAGCGATGAACAATGAGCAGTTCTTC.